The source of this T cell receptor (beta chain) is a study of blood T cell repertoires in COVID-19. On the study more broadly: Acute-phase and convalescent COVID-19 samples originated in the United States, Italy and Spain. PBMCs, B-cell-depleted T cells, or T cells were the source of the cDNA or gDNA that made up the material.

This clone showed up just once. CDR1 is SGHVS and CDR2 is FNYEAQ in the germline V gene. J lost 0 bases, V lost 2 bases, and 4 bases had no gene match. The CDR3 totals 16 residues. Libraries were prepared by immunoSEQ multiplex PCR; TCRdb keeps only in-frame clonotypes and omits some of them. This sample has roughly 70,000 clones, with roughly 78% found just once. V is TRBV7-6 and J is TRBJ2-1; 7 bases are shared with TRBD2. The sequenced material came from peripheral blood. The sequence came from a human donor in a cohort sampled during active COVID-19. The CDR3, as DNA: TGTGCCAGCAGCTTATCGGGCGGGAGCTCCTACAATGAGCAGTTCTTC. This codes for CASSLSGGSSYNEQFF.